These 5 T cell receptor beta chains share one sample of origin, sequenced in a study of blood T cells in healthy people across ages. PCR was performed a second time for roughly 7 to 12 cycles using a sample-barcoded 5' primer and a J-beta primer mix. TCRdb analysed the 5' RACE reads with MiXCR anew, one entry per CDR3 protein. The sample consists of about 380,000 distinct CDR3 sequences, approximately 52% of them appearing once. Input material: blood. The receptors originated from a man aged 60-69 years in good health.

The chain carries TRBV28 and TRBJ2-5; D is undetermined. Germline V CDR1 and CDR2: MDHEN, SYDVKM. Deletions cut 1 base from V and 11 bases from J, with 17 bases between. The CDR3 runs 14 residues. The CDR3 is CASSLSGPLVEQYF. The DNA for the CDR3 is TGTGCCAGCAGTTTATCGGGCCCCCTTGTGGAGCAGTACTTC.

This sequence joins TRBV15 and TRBJ2-5; TRBD1 is a possible D gene (6 bases). Trimming took 0 bases from V and 4 from J, leaving 9 bases between them. Looked up from germline, CDR1 is LNHNV and CDR2 is YYDKDF (reference sequence). The CDR3 covers 14 residues. The CDR3 protein is CATSRDSGVETQYF. The CDR3 DNA follows: TGTGCCACCAGCAGAGACTCAGGGGTAGAGACCCAGTACTTC.

V gene TRBV6-5 combines with J gene TRBJ2-1, with D perhaps given as TRBD1 or TRBD2 (7 bases each). CDR1 is MNHEY, CDR2 SVGAGI, per germline. With 1 base removed from V and 6 bases from J, the gap between germline ends came to 16 bases. This CDR3 comprises 16 residues. CDR3 in amino acids: CASSYLTGPGGNEQFF. CDR3 nucleotides: TGTGCCAGCAGTTACTTGACAGGGCCGGGGGGCAATGAGCAGTTCTTC.

The V call is TRBV13, the J call TRBJ2-2; D ambiguous. The length of the CDR3 is 13 residues. Germline assignment: CDR1 PRHDT and CDR2 FYEKMQ (reference sequence). Between the trimmed V and J ends, which lost 5 bases and 9 bases, there was a span of 13 bases. The CDR3 region has the DNA TGTGCCAGCAGCCCCAGGAGTCCGAGGGAGCTGTTTTTT. Encoded protein: CASSPRSPRELFF.

This sequence joins TRBV27 and TRBJ2-1; D uncertain. The DNA matches TRBJ2-7 better at its end, which makes the J call doubtful. CDR1 and CDR2 from the germline V gene are MNHEY and SMNVEV (reference sequence). The CDR3 consists of 17 residues. The CDR3 DNA reads TGTGCCAGCAGTTTATATGGTCTCCTAAGCTCCTACAATGAGCAGTACTTC. Translated, it gives CASSLYGLLSSYNEQYF.